The entry below gives a single T cell receptor (beta chain) sequence along with its context. The CDR3 loop spans 17 amino acids. Unmatched junction bases numbered 10, after V lost 4 bases and J lost 0 bases. Germline V gives CDR1 SGHRS, CDR2 YFSETQ. This entry is derived from a study of T cell changes during pregnancy in multiple sclerosis. Method: immunoSEQ multiplex PCR; TCRdb's copy keeps in-frame clones and lacks some. The sample holds approximately 70,000 clones, around nine tenths seen once. The source of this sequence is a female donor with multiple sclerosis, enrolled in a pregnancy study. The rearrangement links TRBV5-1 to TRBJ1-3, with 7 bases fitting TRBD1. The material was peripheral blood, obtained in the third trimester of pregnancy. For the CDR3, the DNA is TGCGCCAGCAGCCCCGGGACAGCCAGTGCCTCTGGAAACACCATATATTTT. The encoded protein is CASSPGTASASGNTIYF.